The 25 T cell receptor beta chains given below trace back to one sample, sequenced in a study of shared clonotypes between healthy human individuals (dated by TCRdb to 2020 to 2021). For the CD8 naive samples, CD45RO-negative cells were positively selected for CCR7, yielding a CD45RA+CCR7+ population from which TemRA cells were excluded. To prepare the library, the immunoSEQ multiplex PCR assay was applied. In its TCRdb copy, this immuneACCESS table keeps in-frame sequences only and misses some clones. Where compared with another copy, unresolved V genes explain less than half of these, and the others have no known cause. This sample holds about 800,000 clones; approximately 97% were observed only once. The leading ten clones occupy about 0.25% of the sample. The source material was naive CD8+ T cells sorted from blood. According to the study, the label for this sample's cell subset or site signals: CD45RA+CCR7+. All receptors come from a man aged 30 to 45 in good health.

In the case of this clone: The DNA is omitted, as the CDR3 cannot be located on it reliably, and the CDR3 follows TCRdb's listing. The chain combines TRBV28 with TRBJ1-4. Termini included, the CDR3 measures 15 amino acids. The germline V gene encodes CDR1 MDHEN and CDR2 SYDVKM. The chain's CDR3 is CASSFGAGTLDELFF.

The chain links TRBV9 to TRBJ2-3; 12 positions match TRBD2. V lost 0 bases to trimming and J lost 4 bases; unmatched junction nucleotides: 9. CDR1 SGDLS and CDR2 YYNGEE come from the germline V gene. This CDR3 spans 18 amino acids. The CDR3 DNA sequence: TGTGCCAGCAGCGTAGAGGGCCTAGCGGGAGGGCCGTCAGATACGCAGTATTTT. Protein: CASSVEGLAGGPSDTQYF.

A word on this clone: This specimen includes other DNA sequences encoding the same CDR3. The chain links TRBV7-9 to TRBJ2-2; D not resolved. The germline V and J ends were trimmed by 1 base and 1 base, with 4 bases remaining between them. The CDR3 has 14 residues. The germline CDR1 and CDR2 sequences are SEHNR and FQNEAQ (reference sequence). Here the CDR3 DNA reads TGTGCCAGCAGCTTAGTACAGAACACCGGGGAGCTGTTTTTT. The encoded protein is CASSLVQNTGELFF.

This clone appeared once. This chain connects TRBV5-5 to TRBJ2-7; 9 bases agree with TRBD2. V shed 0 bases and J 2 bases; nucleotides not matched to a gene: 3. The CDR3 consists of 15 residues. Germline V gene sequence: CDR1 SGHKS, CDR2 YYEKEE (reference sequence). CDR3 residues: CASSLDAGGPYEQYF. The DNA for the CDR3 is TGTGCCAGCAGCTTGGATGCGGGAGGGCCCTACGAGCAGTACTTC.

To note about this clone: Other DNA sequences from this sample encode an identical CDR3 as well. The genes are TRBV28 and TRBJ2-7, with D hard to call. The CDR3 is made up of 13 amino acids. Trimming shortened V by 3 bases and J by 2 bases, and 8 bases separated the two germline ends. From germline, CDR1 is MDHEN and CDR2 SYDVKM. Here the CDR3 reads CASSLGLTYEQYF. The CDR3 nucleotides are TGTGCCAGCAGTTTGGGTCTCACCTACGAGCAGTACTTC.

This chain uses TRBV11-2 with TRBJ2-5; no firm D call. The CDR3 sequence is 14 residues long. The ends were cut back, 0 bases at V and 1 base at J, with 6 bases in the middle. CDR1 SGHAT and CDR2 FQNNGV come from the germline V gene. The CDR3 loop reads CASSLEALQETQYF. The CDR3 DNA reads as TGTGCCAGCAGCTTAGAGGCTCTCCAAGAGACCCAGTACTTC.

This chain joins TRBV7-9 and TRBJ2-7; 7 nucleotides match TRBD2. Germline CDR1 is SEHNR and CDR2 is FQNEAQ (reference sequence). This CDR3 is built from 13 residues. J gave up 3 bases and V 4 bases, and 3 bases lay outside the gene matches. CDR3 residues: CASSSWTSYEQYF. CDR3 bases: TGTGCCAGCAGCTCTTGGACTAGCTACGAGCAGTACTTC.

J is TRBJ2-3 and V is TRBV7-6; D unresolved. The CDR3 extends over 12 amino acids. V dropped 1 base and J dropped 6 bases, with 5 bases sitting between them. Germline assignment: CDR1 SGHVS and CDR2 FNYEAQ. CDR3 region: CASSLDADTQYF. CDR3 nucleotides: TGTGCCAGCAGCTTAGATGCGGATACGCAGTATTTT.

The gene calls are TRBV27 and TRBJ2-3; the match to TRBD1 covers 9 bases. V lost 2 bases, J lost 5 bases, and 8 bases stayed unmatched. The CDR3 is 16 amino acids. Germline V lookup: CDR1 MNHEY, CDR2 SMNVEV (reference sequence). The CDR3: CASSLHGTGPKDTQYF. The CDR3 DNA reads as TGTGCCAGCAGTTTACACGGGACAGGGCCTAAAGATACGCAGTATTTT.

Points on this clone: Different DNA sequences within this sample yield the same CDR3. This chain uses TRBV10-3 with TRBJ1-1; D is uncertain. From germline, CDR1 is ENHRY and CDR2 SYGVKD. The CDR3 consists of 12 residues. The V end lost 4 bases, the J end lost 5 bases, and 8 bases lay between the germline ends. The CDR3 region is CAISAGRTEAFF. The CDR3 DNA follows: TGTGCCATCAGTGCCGGTAGAACTGAAGCTTTCTTT.

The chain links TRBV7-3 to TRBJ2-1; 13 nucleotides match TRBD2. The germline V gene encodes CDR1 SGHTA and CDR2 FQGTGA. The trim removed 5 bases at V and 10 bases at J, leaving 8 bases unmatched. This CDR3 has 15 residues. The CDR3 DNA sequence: TGTGCCAGCAGCAGCGGACTAGCGGGAGCGGAGGAGCAGTTCTTC. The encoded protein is CASSSGLAGAEEQFF.

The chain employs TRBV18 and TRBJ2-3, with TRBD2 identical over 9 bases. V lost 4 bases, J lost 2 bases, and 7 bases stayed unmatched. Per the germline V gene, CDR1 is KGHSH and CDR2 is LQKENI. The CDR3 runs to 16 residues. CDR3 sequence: CASSRSGSRPTDTQYF. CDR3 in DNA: TGTGCCAGCTCACGTAGCGGGAGCCGCCCCACAGATACGCAGTATTTT.

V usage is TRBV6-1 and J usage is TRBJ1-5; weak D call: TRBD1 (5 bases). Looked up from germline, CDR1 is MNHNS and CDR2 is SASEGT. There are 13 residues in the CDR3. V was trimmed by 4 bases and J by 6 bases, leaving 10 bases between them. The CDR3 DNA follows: TGTGCCAGCAGTGGTTGGACAACTCAGCCCCAGCATTTT. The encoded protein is CASSGWTTQPQHF.

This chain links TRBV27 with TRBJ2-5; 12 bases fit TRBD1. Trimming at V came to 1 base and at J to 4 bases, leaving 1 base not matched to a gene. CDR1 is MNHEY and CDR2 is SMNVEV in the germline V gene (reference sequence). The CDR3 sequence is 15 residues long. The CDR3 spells CASSLWDRGRETQYF. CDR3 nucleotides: TGTGCCAGCAGTTTATGGGACAGGGGGCGAGAGACCCAGTACTTC.

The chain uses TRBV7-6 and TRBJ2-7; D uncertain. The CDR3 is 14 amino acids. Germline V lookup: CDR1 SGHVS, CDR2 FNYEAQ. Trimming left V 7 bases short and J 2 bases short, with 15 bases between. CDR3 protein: CASTVTSNTYEQYF. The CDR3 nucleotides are TGTGCCAGCACCGTGACTTCTAATACCTACGAGCAGTACTTC.

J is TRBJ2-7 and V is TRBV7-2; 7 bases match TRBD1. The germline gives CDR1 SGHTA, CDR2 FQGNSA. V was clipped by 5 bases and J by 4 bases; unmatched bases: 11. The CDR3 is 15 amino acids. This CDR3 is CASSTGDPGWYEQYF. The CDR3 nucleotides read TGTGCCAGCAGCACAGGGGACCCCGGTTGGTACGAGCAGTACTTC. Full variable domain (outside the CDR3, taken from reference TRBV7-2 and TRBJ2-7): GAGVSQSPSNKVTEKGKDVELRCDPISGHTALYWYRQSLGQGLEFLIYFQGNSAPDKSGLPSDRFSAERTGGSVSTLTIQRTQQEDSAVYLCASSTGDPGWYEQYFGPGTRLTVT.

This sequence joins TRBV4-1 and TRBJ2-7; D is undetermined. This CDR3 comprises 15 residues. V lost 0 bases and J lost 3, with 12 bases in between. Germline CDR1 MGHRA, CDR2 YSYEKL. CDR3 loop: CASSQDPDGFYEQYF. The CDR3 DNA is TGCGCCAGCAGCCAAGATCCGGACGGATTCTACGAGCAGTACTTC.

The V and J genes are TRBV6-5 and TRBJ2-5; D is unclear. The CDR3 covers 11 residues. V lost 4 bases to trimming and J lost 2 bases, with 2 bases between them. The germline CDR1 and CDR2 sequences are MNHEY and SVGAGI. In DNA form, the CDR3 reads TGTGCCAGCAGTTTACAAGAGACCCAGTACTTC. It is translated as CASSLQETQYF.

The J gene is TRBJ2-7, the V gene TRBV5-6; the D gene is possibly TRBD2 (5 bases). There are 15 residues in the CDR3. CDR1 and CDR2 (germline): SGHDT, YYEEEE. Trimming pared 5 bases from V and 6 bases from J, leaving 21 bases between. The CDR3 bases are TGTGCCAGCAGTCTTCTTGGAACCGGGAAGCGCGAGCAGTACTTC. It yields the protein CASSLLGTGKREQYF.

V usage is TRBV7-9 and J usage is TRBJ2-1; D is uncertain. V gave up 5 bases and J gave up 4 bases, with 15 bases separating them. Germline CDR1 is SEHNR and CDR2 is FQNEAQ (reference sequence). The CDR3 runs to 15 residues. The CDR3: CASSEPLYSYNEQFF. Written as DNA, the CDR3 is TGTGCCAGCAGCGAACCGCTCTACAGTTACAATGAGCAGTTCTTC.

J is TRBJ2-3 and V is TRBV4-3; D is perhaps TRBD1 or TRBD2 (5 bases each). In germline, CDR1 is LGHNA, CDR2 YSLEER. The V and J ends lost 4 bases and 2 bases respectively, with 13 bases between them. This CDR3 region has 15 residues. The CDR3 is CASSPREGYTDTQYF. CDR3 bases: TGCGCCAGCAGCCCAAGAGAGGGGTACACAGATACGCAGTATTTT.

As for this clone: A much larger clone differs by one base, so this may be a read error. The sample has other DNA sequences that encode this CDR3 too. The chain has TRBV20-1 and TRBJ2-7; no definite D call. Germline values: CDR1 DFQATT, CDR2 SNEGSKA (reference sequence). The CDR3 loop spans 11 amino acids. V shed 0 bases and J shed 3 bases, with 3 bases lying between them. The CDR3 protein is CSAREGYEQYF. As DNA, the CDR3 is TGCAGTGCTAGAGAGGGCTACGAGCAGTACTTC.

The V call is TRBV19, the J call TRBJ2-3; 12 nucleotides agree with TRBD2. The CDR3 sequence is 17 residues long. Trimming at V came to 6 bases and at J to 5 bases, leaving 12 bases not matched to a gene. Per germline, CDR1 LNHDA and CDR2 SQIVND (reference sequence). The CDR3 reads CASSSGLAGGPEDTQYF. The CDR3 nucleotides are TGTGCCAGTAGCTCCGGGCTAGCGGGAGGGCCCGAAGATACGCAGTATTTT.

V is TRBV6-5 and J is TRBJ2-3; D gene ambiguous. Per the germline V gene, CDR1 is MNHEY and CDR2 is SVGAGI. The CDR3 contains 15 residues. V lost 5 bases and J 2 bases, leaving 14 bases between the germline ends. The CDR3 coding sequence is TGTGCCAGCAGTCCCGGACCCTACCCCACAGATACGCAGTATTTT. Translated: CASSPGPYPTDTQYF.

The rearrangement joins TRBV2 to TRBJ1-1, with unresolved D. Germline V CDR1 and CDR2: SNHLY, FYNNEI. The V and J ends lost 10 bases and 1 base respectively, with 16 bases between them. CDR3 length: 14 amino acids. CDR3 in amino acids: CAIPKRAGNTEAFF. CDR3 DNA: TGTGCCATCCCAAAAAGGGCAGGGAACACTGAAGCTTTCTTT.